These 14 T cell receptor beta chains came from one sample sequenced in a study of immune heterogeneity within non-small cell lung tumors. Each sample used roughly 0.65 ug of genomic DNA from bulk tumor tissue. Several biopsies per primary tumor, spaced far apart, were taken during surgery. Samples came from untreated patients having curative surgery for newly diagnosed non-small cell lung cancer. Amplifying TCR beta CDR3 involved multiplex PCR carried out with 32 V and 13 J primers. TCRdb analysed the multiplex PCR reads with MiXCR anew, one entry per CDR3 protein. The profile shows 8,500 to 13,000 distinct CDR3 sequences, 25% to 30% of them singletons. Sequencing was performed on lung tumor tissue. These TCRs come from a woman in her 50s with non-small cell lung cancer.

The rearrangement uses TRBV24-1 and TRBJ1-4; 8 bases are a match to TRBD1. The CDR3 consists of 15 residues. V shed 7 bases and J 8 bases; nucleotides not matched to a gene: 11. Per the germline V gene, CDR1 is KGHDR and CDR2 is SFDVKD. The chain's CDR3 is CATRDREGPGEKLFF. CDR3 bases: TGTGCCACCAGGGACAGGGAAGGGCCAGGGGAAAAACTGTTTTTT.

Note on this clonotype: A read error is likely, as this CDR3 ends without the conserved phenylalanine or tryptophan. V gene TRBV29-1 combines with J gene TRBJ2-7; tentative D call: TRBD2 (5 bases). The CDR3 length is 11 residues. The V gene lost 4 bases and the J gene lost 4 bases, with 8 bases spanning the gap. Germline CDR1 is SQVTM and CDR2 is ANQGSEA. The CDR3 loop is CSVAEEYEQYL. CDR3 in DNA: TGCAGCGTTGCGGAGGAGTACGAGCAGTACTTA.

In its sample, this clonotype ranks as medium-sized. V is TRBV20-1 and J is TRBJ1-2; 8 positions agree with TRBD1. The CDR3 spans 12 residues. After removal of 1 base from V and 8 bases from J, the junction contained 3 bases not matched to a gene. Per the germline V gene, CDR1 is DFQATT and CDR2 is SNEGSKA (reference sequence). Here the CDR3 DNA reads TGCAGTGCTAGAGGGACAGGGAAGGGCTACACCTTC. Protein: CSARGTGKGYTF.

To note about this clonotype: A clone one base away is much larger, so this may be a read error. CDR3 sequence (DNA): TGTGCCGGTGGGGTACAGGGAGGATATCAGCCCCAGCATTTT. Translated: CAGGVQGGYQPQHF. The V and J genes are TRBV19 and TRBJ1-5; TRBD1 might be the D (6 bases). CDR1 LNHDA and CDR2 SQIVND come from the germline V gene (reference sequence). The ends were cut back, 11 bases at V and 5 bases at J, with 19 bases in the middle. CDR3 length equals 14 residues.

At least ten counts were recorded for this clonotype. The chain employs TRBV27 and TRBJ2-1; no firm D call. The ends were cut back, 4 bases at V and 3 bases at J, with 13 bases in the middle. CDR1 MNHEY and CDR2 SMNVEV come from the germline V gene (reference sequence). The CDR3 consists of 15 residues. CDR3 sequence (DNA): TGTGCCAGCAGTTGGTCGCTGAGTAACTACAATGAGCAGTTCTTC. Its translation is CASSWSLSNYNEQFF.

The rearrangement uses TRBV3-1 and TRBJ2-1, with 7 nucleotides matching TRBD2. J lost 6 bases, V lost 0 bases, and 2 bases had no gene match. The germline V gene encodes CDR1 LGHDT and CDR2 YNNKEL (reference sequence). The CDR3 totals 14 residues. Here the CDR3 reads CASSQELAFNEQFF. The DNA for the CDR3 is TGTGCCAGCAGCCAAGAACTAGCGTTCAATGAGCAGTTCTTC.

This clonotype was detected many times. The genes are TRBV18 and TRBJ2-7; 7 bases align to TRBD1. V lost 1 base, J lost 3 bases, and 3 bases stayed unmatched. The germline V gene has CDR1 KGHSH and CDR2 LQKENI. This CDR3 has 14 residues. The CDR3: CASSPQGAGYEQYF. The CDR3 DNA is TGTGCCAGCTCACCACAGGGGGCTGGCTACGAGCAGTACTTC. The full variable domain, completed using reference TRBV18 and TRBJ2-7, is NAGVMQNPRHLVRRRGQEARLRCSPMKGHSHVYWYRQLPEEGLKFMVYLQKENIIDESGMPKERFSAEFPKEGPSILRIQQVVRGDSAAYFCASSPQGAGYEQYFGPGTRLTVT.

By sample fraction, this clonotype is medium-sized (0.01 to 0.1%). CDR3 loop: CATSDLRRERRYEQYF. CDR3 DNA sequence: TGTGCCACCAGTGATTTGCGACGGGAGCGGCGCTACGAGCAGTACTTC. The J gene is TRBJ2-7, the V gene TRBV24-1; D is perhaps TRBD2 (6 bases). V was clipped by 0 bases and J by 3 bases, with 14 bases between them. Germline V gives CDR1 KGHDR, CDR2 SFDVKD. The length of the CDR3 is 16 residues.

This clonotype was seen repeatedly, ten times or more. The chain joins TRBV27 to TRBJ1-2; D is perhaps TRBD1 (5 bases). CDR1 and CDR2 from the germline V gene are MNHEY and SMNVEV (reference sequence). The V and J ends lost 4 bases and 4 bases respectively, with 13 bases between them. The CDR3 totals 14 residues. CDR3 coding DNA: TGTGCCAGCAGTTCATCTCTCGGGGCCTATGGCTACACCTTC. This gives the protein CASSSSLGAYGYTF.

This clonotype has only a few counts. This chain joins TRBV5-1 and TRBJ2-3, with D perhaps matching TRBD2 (6 bases). The CDR3 contains 15 residues. The germline V gene encodes CDR1 SGHRS and CDR2 YFSETQ. Between the trimmed V and J ends, which lost 0 bases and 2 bases, there was a span of 10 bases. The DNA of the CDR3 is TGCGCCAGCAGCTTGGTAGCGGACCACACAGATACGCAGTATTTT. Translation gives CASSLVADHTDTQYF.

The chain joins TRBV5-1 to TRBJ1-2; tentatively, D is TRBD1 (5 bases). The germline V gene has CDR1 SGHRS and CDR2 YFSETQ. There are 14 residues in the CDR3. V gave up 4 bases and J gave up 8 bases, with 18 bases separating them. CDR3 loop: CASSIGTGVLGYTF. The CDR3 DNA is TGCGCCAGCAGCATCGGGACGGGAGTTCTCGGCTACACCTTC.

This clonotype has at least ten counts. The rearrangement links TRBV4-1 to TRBJ1-1; D is undetermined. Germline V CDR1 and CDR2: MGHRA, YSYEKL. The V end lost 0 bases, the J end lost 6 bases, and 14 bases lay between the germline ends. This CDR3 has 15 residues. CDR3 residues: CASSQDADMSPEAFF. The CDR3 coding sequence is TGCGCCAGCAGCCAAGACGCCGACATGTCCCCTGAAGCTTTCTTT.

On this clonotype itself: A much bigger clone sits one base away, suggesting this may be a read error. The V call is TRBV6-1, the J call TRBJ1-1, with no clear D. The V gene lost 6 bases and the J gene lost 8 bases, with 10 bases spanning the gap. This CDR3 has 11 residues. Looked up from germline, CDR1 is MNHNS and CDR2 is SASEGT. DNA for the CDR3: TGTGCCAGCAGGGGGATAGGAGAAGCTTTCTTT. Amino acid sequence: CASRGIGEAFF.

This clonotype was counted at least ten times. The genes are TRBV2 and TRBJ2-7, with 10 nucleotides matching TRBD1. CDR1 SNHLY and CDR2 FYNNEI come from the germline V gene. CDR3 length equals 13 residues. The V gene end was trimmed by 6 bases and the J gene end by 3 bases; junction bases not matched to a gene: 2. The CDR3 DNA is TGTGCCAGCAGCCGGACAGGGGGCTACGAGCAGTACTTC. It is translated as CASSRTGGYEQYF.